This T cell receptor beta chain was recovered during a study of radiotherapy plus CTLA-4 blockade in lung cancer. Study-level background: Among all patients, approximately 17% showed objective responses, while roughly 30% had disease control.

Per germline, CDR1 SGHRS and CDR2 YFSETQ. The length of the CDR3 is 15 residues. Germline trimming cut 4 bases from V and 2 bases from J; bases unmatched to any gene: 8. On this clone itself: Its target is not known.

Sequencing was performed with immunoSEQ multiplex PCR; in TCRdb, only in-frame clones are kept and a portion is missing. This repertoire shows tens of thousands of clones, around 68% found once; its top ten account for 6.5% to 9.5%. Whole-study results and caveats: There was expansion of tumor-derived TCR clones in blood after radiotherapy plus ipilimumab.

Treatment of patients with chemo-refractory metastatic non-small-cell lung cancer consisted of focal radiation plus CTLA-4 blockade with ipilimumab. Sequenced here: peripheral blood, sampled from a patient treated with radiotherapy plus ipilimumab. The V call is TRBV5-1, the J call TRBJ2-7; 8 nucleotides agree with TRBD1. The clonotype was recovered from a human donor with non-small cell lung cancer whose response to radiotherapy plus ipilimumab could not be evaluated. CDR3 amino acids: CASSLLGQGTYEQYF. The CDR3 DNA follows: TGCGCCAGCAGCCTACTCGGACAGGGTACCTACGAGCAGTACTTC.